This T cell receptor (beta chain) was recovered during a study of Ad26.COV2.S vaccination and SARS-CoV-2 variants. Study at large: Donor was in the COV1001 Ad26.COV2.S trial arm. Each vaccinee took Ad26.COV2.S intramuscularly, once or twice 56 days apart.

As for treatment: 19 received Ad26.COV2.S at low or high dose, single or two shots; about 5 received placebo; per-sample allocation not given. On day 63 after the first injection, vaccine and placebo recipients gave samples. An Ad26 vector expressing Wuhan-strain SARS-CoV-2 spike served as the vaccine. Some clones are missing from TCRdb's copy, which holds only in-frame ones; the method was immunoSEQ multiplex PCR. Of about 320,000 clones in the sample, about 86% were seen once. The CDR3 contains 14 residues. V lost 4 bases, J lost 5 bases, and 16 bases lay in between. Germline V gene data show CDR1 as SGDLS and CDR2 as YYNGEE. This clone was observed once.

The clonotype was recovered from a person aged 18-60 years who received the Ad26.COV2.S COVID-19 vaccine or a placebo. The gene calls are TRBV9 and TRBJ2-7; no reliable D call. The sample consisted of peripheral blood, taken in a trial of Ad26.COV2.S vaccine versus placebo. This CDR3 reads CASSPSFSPNEQYF. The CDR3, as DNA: TGTGCCAGCAGCCCGTCGTTCAGCCCCAACGAGCAGTACTTC.